The 27 T cell receptor beta chains in this list originate from one sample, sequenced in a study of cytomegalovirus exposure and HLA in healthy donors. The PCR was carried out with 60 Vbeta primers and 13 Jbeta primers. Sequencing was performed with immunoSEQ multiplex PCR; in TCRdb, only in-frame clones are kept and a portion is missing. This sample carries 180,000 or so clones, 70% to 75% of them seen once, and the ten largest clones take just under 3%. The sequencing input was PBMCs. The origin of the receptors is a male donor in good health and CMV-seronegative.

The chain joins TRBV6-5 to TRBJ1-1; D uncertain. Germline assignment: CDR1 MNHEY and CDR2 SVGAGI. The CDR3 is 13 residues long. Trimming left V 7 bases short and J 4 bases short, with 13 bases between. The CDR3 coding sequence is TGTGCCAGCACCTTTGGAGGGCTCACTGAAGCTTTCTTT. It yields the protein CASTFGGLTEAFF.

There are a few counts of this clone. Other DNA sequences from this sample encode an identical CDR3 as well. The chain employs TRBV28 and TRBJ2-5; tentatively, D is TRBD1 (6 bases). Germline V gene sequence: CDR1 MDHEN, CDR2 SYDVKM. The CDR3 loop spans 15 amino acids. V was clipped by 2 bases and J by 4 bases, with 14 bases between them. The CDR3 DNA reads as TGTGCCAGCAGTTTAATGCAGGGGTACCGAGAGACCCAGTACTTC. Translation: CASSLMQGYRETQYF.

The chain carries TRBV10-3 and TRBJ1-5; TRBD1 is a possible D gene (6 bases). Trimming removed 4 bases from V and 4 bases from J, with 11 bases in between. Germline V gene sequence: CDR1 ENHRY, CDR2 SYGVKD. The CDR3 covers 14 residues. The chain's CDR3 is CAISGAGVNQPQHF. As DNA, the CDR3 is TGTGCCATCAGTGGGGCAGGGGTTAATCAGCCCCAGCATTTT.

In its sample, this clone was seen once. The chain joins TRBV10-1 to TRBJ1-6; the match to TRBD1 covers 7 bases. The germline CDR1 and CDR2 sequences are WNHNN and SYGVQD (reference sequence). The CDR3 runs 14 residues. V lost 5 bases to trimming and J lost 9 bases; unmatched junction nucleotides: 7. The CDR3 loop reads CASSTGTVGSPLHF. The CDR3 DNA follows: TGCGCCAGCAGTACCGGGACAGTCGGTTCACCCCTCCACTTT.

The rearrangement joins TRBV19 to TRBJ1-5; 7 bases match TRBD1. This CDR3 comprises 15 residues. Germline CDR1 is LNHDA and CDR2 is SQIVND (reference sequence). The ends lost 7 bases at V and 5 bases at J; junction bases unmatched: 11. In DNA, the CDR3 is TGTGCCAGTACCCCTGACAGGGTATCCTATCAGCCCCAGCATTTT. Its translation is CASTPDRVSYQPQHF.

J is TRBJ2-7 and V is TRBV25-1, with 8 bases that match TRBD2. CDR3 length equals 16 residues. After removal of 5 bases from V and 0 bases from J, the junction contained 9 bases not matched to a gene. Germline CDR1 and CDR2: MGHDK and SYGVNS. The CDR3 region has the DNA TGTGCCAGCAGTCCGCGGACTAGCAGATACTCCTACGAGCAGTACTTC. The encoded protein is CASSPRTSRYSYEQYF.

The chain has TRBV5-1 and TRBJ1-1, with 7 bases fitting TRBD1. The ends lost 0 bases at V and 1 base at J; junction bases unmatched: 0. CDR3 length: 14 amino acids. Germline V lookup: CDR1 SGHRS, CDR2 YFSETQ. CDR3 in amino acids: CASSLDRGNTEAFF. Here the CDR3 DNA reads TGCGCCAGCAGCTTGGACAGGGGGAACACTGAAGCTTTCTTT.

J is TRBJ1-1 and V is TRBV11-2, with D tentatively TRBD1 (6 bases). V was cut by 5 bases and J by 2 bases, with 15 bases left in between. Germline V CDR1 and CDR2: SGHAT, FQNNGV. This CDR3 is built from 15 residues. In DNA form, the CDR3 reads TGTGCCAGCAGCCCTTGGACAGACACAAACACTGAAGCTTTCTTT. Amino acids: CASSPWTDTNTEAFF. Supplemented by reference TRBV11-2 and TRBJ1-1, the full variable domain reads EAGVAQSPRYKIIEKRQSVAFWCNPISGHATLYWYQQILGQGPKLLIQFQNNGVVDDSQLPKDRFSAERLKGVDSTLKIQPAKLEDSAVYLCASSPWTDTNTEAFFGQGTRLTVV.

The CDR3 here is CASSEAGVATDTQYF. In DNA form, the CDR3 reads TGTGCCAGCAGTGAAGCAGGGGTAGCCACAGATACGCAGTATTTT. This chain joins TRBV6-1 and TRBJ2-3, with a tentative D call TRBD1 (5 bases). The V end was cut by 0 bases, the J end by 2 bases, with 9 bases between. This CDR3 comprises 15 residues. The germline V gene has CDR1 MNHNS and CDR2 SASEGT.

V usage is TRBV6-6 and J usage is TRBJ2-6; 8 bases match TRBD1. V shed 8 bases, J shed 1 base, and the junction held 1 base outside the gene matches. This CDR3 comprises 14 residues. In germline, CDR1 is MNHNY, CDR2 SVGAGI (reference sequence). CDR3 in DNA: TGTGCCAGCGGACAGGGTTCTGGGGCCAACGTCCTGACTTTC. Encoded protein: CASGQGSGANVLTF.

Only one count was recorded for this clone. The chain couples TRBV6-5 to TRBJ2-7; TRBD2 matches 10 bases. The CDR3 length is 14 residues. Germline values: CDR1 MNHEY, CDR2 SVGAGI. The V gene end was trimmed by 8 bases and the J gene end by 4 bases; junction bases not matched to a gene: 8. The chain's CDR3 is CASGLAGALYEQYF. The CDR3 coding sequence is TGTGCCAGCGGCCTAGCGGGAGCTCTGTACGAGCAGTACTTC.

About this clone itself: Since no conserved phenylalanine or tryptophan closes the CDR3, a read error is the likely cause. This sequence joins TRBV6-1 and TRBJ1-3, with 8 nucleotides matching TRBD1. Germline CDR1 reads MNHNS; CDR2 reads SASEGT. The CDR3 has 13 amino acids. V shed 6 bases, J shed 4 bases, and the junction held 2 bases outside the gene matches. CDR3 DNA sequence: TGTGCCAGCAGAGCAGGGGGCGGAAACACCATATATTCT. Translation gives CASRAGGGNTIYS.

V usage is TRBV28 and J usage is TRBJ1-2; 7 bases match TRBD1. Germline V gene data show CDR1 as MDHEN and CDR2 as SYDVKM. V lost 6 bases to trimming and J lost 0 bases; unmatched junction nucleotides: 10. The CDR3 is 16 amino acids. DNA for the CDR3: TGTGCCAGCAGCCGGGGGACAGTACAAACTAACTATGGCTACACCTTC. This gives the protein CASSRGTVQTNYGYTF.

This chain connects TRBV6-6 to TRBJ1-2, with unresolved D. This CDR3 is 15 amino acids long. Between the trimmed V and J ends, which lost 0 bases and 2 bases, there was a span of 10 bases. Germline V CDR1 and CDR2: MNHNY, SVGAGI (reference sequence). The CDR3 loop is CASSYSHDTNYGYTF. CDR3 in DNA: TGTGCCAGCAGTTACTCCCACGACACAAACTATGGCTACACCTTC.

Notes on this clone: Other DNA sequences in this specimen translate into the identical CDR3. V and J are TRBV30 and TRBJ2-7; 9 bases align to TRBD1. The ends lost 1 base at V and 2 bases at J; junction bases unmatched: 3. CDR3 size: 14 residues. Germline V lookup: CDR1 GTSNPN, CDR2 SVGIG (reference sequence). CDR3 amino acids: CAWSATGGPYEQYF. As DNA, the CDR3 is TGTGCCTGGAGTGCGACAGGGGGGCCCTACGAGCAGTACTTC. Looking up the rest from reference TRBV30 and TRBJ2-7 gives the full variable domain: SQTIHQWPATLVQPVGSPLSLECTVEGTSNPNLYWYRQAAGRGLQLLFYSVGIGQISSEVPQNLSASRPQDRQFILSSKKLLLSDSGFYLCAWSATGGPYEQYFGPGTRLTVT.

The chain employs TRBV30 and TRBJ2-7, with 7 bases fitting TRBD2. Germline V gene data show CDR1 as GTSNPN and CDR2 as SVGIG (reference sequence). V dropped 3 bases and J dropped 2; count of bases not matched to a gene: 7. This CDR3 is 14 amino acids long. The CDR3 loop reads CAWRGGSGPYEQYF. Written as DNA, the CDR3 is TGTGCCTGGAGGGGGGGGTCCGGACCCTACGAGCAGTACTTC.

This clone was found a few times. The chain has TRBV9 and TRBJ1-3; D is unresolved. Trimming removed 0 bases at V and 3 bases at J, with 7 bases between. Germline CDR1 SGDLS, CDR2 YYNGEE. This CDR3 comprises 14 residues. The CDR3 sequence: CASSVAGYGNTIYF. The CDR3 coding sequence is TGTGCCAGCAGCGTAGCGGGTTATGGAAACACCATATATTTT. The full variable domain, completed using reference TRBV9 and TRBJ1-3, is DSGVTQTPKHLITATGQRVTLRCSPRSGDLSVYWYQQSLDQGLQFLIQYYNGEERAKGNILERFSAQQFPDLHSELNLSSLELGDSALYFCASSVAGYGNTIYFGEGSWLTVV.

The genes are TRBV7-2 and TRBJ2-3; 8 nucleotides agree with TRBD2. Germline V gene sequence: CDR1 SGHTA, CDR2 FQGNSA. The trim removed 1 base at V and 2 bases at J, leaving 5 bases unmatched. This CDR3 is built from 16 residues. CDR3 protein: CASSLEGTRDTDTQYF. CDR3 DNA sequence: TGTGCCAGCAGCTTAGAGGGGACTAGAGACACAGATACGCAGTATTTT.

The CDR3 coding sequence is TGTGCCAGCAGCTTAGTTTCGAGTGCAGATACGCAGTATTTT. Its translation: CASSLVSSADTQYF. The chain couples TRBV11-2 to TRBJ2-3; no clear D gene. Deletions cut 1 base from V and 4 bases from J, with 9 bases between. The CDR3 extends over 14 amino acids. Germline CDR1 is SGHAT and CDR2 is FQNNGV.

This rearrangement joins TRBV30 to TRBJ2-1; 11 bases are a match to TRBD1. This CDR3 spans 14 amino acids. Germline V gene lookup returns CDR1 GTSNPN and CDR2 SVGIG (reference sequence). Losses at the gene ends were 2 bases for V and 10 bases for J; bases not matched to a gene: 7. The DNA for the CDR3 is TGTGCCTGGAGTCAGGGGACAGGGGGTAGGGAGCAGTTCTTC. Translated, it gives CAWSQGTGGREQFF.

The gene calls are TRBV2 and TRBJ1-6, with 8 bases lining up with TRBD1. Trimming cost V 6 bases and J 7 bases; bases outside gene matches: 8. Germline lookup yields CDR1 SNHLY and CDR2 FYNNEI. The CDR3 extends over 15 amino acids. CDR3 in amino acids: CASRADRAGNSPLHF. For the CDR3, the DNA is TGTGCCAGCAGGGCGGACAGGGCAGGCAATTCACCCCTCCACTTT.

The J gene is TRBJ1-1, the V gene TRBV6-6, with 9 nucleotides matching TRBD1. The CDR3 extends over 13 amino acids. The germline V gene encodes CDR1 MNHNY and CDR2 SVGAGI (reference sequence). J was trimmed by 6 bases and V by 7 bases; bases with no gene match: 6. CDR3 coding DNA: TGTGCCAGCACCGGACAGGGGTGGGCTGAAGCTTTCTTT. Its protein is CASTGQGWAEAFF.

The gene calls are TRBV27 and TRBJ2-7; 7 positions match TRBD2. Trimming at V came to 5 bases and at J to 0 bases, leaving 4 bases not matched to a gene. From germline, CDR1 is MNHEY and CDR2 SMNVEV (reference sequence). This CDR3 comprises 14 residues. CDR3 region: CASSRRESSYEQYF. CDR3 nucleotide sequence: TGTGCCAGCAGTCGGCGGGAGAGCTCCTACGAGCAGTACTTC.

This clone was picked up a small number of times. The V call is TRBV28, the J call TRBJ2-1, with D possibly being TRBD2 (6 bases). The CDR3 length is 16 residues. V lost 4 bases and J lost 0, with 13 bases in between. Germline V gene lookup returns CDR1 MDHEN and CDR2 SYDVKM. The CDR3 nucleotides are TGTGCCAGCAGTTCCTCGACTAGTCTCTCCTACAATGAGCAGTTCTTC. This gives the protein CASSSSTSLSYNEQFF.

The J gene is TRBJ2-7, the V gene TRBV19; 8 bases fit TRBD1. In germline, CDR1 is LNHDA, CDR2 SQIVND (reference sequence). With 4 bases clipped from V and 0 bases from J, the junction kept 5 bases outside the gene matches. CDR3 length equals 15 residues. CDR3 residues: CASSRSGQVSYEQYF. The CDR3 DNA reads as TGTGCCAGTAGTAGATCGGGACAGGTCTCCTACGAGCAGTACTTC.

The chain joins TRBV6-5 to TRBJ2-1, with a possible D match to TRBD2 (6 bases). V was cut by 1 base and J by 9 bases, with 19 bases left in between. Per the germline V gene, CDR1 is MNHEY and CDR2 is SVGAGI. This CDR3 is built from 16 residues. The CDR3 reads CASSYYSLGRLTEQFF. CDR3 coding DNA: TGTGCCAGCAGTTACTACTCTTTGGGGAGGCTGACTGAGCAGTTCTTC.

The genes are TRBV13 and TRBJ2-3; D not certain. Trimming removed 1 base from V and 4 bases from J, with 3 bases in between. The CDR3 is 12 amino acids. Germline-derived CDR1 and CDR2 are PRHDT and FYEKMQ (reference sequence). The CDR3 sequence is CASSLAPDTQYF. CDR3 DNA sequence: TGTGCCAGCAGCTTAGCTCCAGATACGCAGTATTTT.